Presented here are 7 T cell receptor beta chains from one specimen sequenced in a study of identifying expanded T cells in peripheral blood. Profiled with immunoSEQ multiplex PCR; TCRdb holds only in-frame clones, not every one. The sample consists of some 78,000 clones, 88% of them appearing once. The sample was blood. These receptors all come from a person aged 18 to 70 in good health.

V and J are TRBV7-9 and TRBJ2-1; 10 bases are a match to TRBD2. Trimming took 3 bases from V and 9 from J; bases not matched to a gene: 5. This CDR3 has 14 amino acids. Germline V lookup: CDR1 SEHNR, CDR2 FQNEAQ (reference sequence). CDR3 residues: CASSFSGGLPEQFF. CDR3 nucleotide sequence: TGTGCCAGCAGCTTTAGCGGGGGGCTGCCTGAGCAGTTCTTC.

The rearrangement uses TRBV9 and TRBJ2-5, with D tentatively TRBD1 (5 bases). V lost 0 bases and J 7 bases, leaving 16 bases between the germline ends. Germline CDR1 SGDLS, CDR2 YYNGEE. This CDR3 has 15 residues. The CDR3, as DNA: TGTGCCAGCAGCGTAGGGGGCCAGCCCCTCGGGACCCAGTACTTC. It is translated as CASSVGGQPLGTQYF.

The chain joins TRBV4-3 to TRBJ2-3; TRBD1 matches 9 bases. After removal of 0 bases from V and 3 bases from J, the junction contained 7 bases not matched to a gene. The CDR3 contains 17 residues. Germline V gives CDR1 LGHNA, CDR2 YSLEER. CDR3 residues: CASSQEGTGLGTDTQYF. The CDR3 coding sequence is TGCGCCAGCAGCCAAGAAGGGACAGGGCTTGGAACAGATACGCAGTATTTT.

This sequence joins TRBV30 and TRBJ1-1, with D perhaps TRBD1 (5 bases). Looked up from germline, CDR1 is GTSNPN and CDR2 is SVGIG (reference sequence). The V end was cut by 4 bases, the J end by 1 base, with 16 bases between. This CDR3 has 15 amino acids. Written as DNA, the CDR3 is TGTGCCTGGAAACCCGCGGGACGGTCGAACACTGAAGCTTTCTTT. The encoded protein is CAWKPAGRSNTEAFF.

The rearrangement uses TRBV4-2 and TRBJ2-3; 11 nucleotides agree with TRBD1. This CDR3 spans 16 amino acids. Losses at the gene ends were 0 bases for V and 5 bases for J; bases not matched to a gene: 4. Germline loops: CDR1 LGHNA, CDR2 YNFKEQ. The CDR3 here is CASSQEEGQGEDTQYF. The DNA of the CDR3 is TGTGCCAGCAGCCAAGAAGAGGGACAGGGGGAAGATACGCAGTATTTT.

This clone was seen a few times. V usage is TRBV7-9 and J usage is TRBJ1-1; 8 positions match TRBD1. V was pared by 2 bases and J by 5 bases, with 4 bases of the junction left unmatched. The germline CDR1 and CDR2 sequences are SEHNR and FQNEAQ (reference sequence). The CDR3 has 14 residues. The CDR3 nucleotides are TGTGCCAGCAGCTTACAGGGGGCGAGGACTGAAGCTTTCTTT. This encodes CASSLQGARTEAFF. The variable domain in full, completed from reference TRBV7-9 and TRBJ1-1, reads DTGVSQNPRHKITKRGQNVTFRCDPISEHNRLYWYRQTLGQGPEFLTYFQNEAQLEKSRLLSDRFSAERPKGSFSTLEIQRTEQGDSAMYLCASSLQGARTEAFFGQGTRLTVV.

CDR3 coding DNA: TGTGCCAGTAGTGGAGGGGGCCCCAGACAGCCCCAGCATTTT. Protein sequence: CASSGGGPRQPQHF. The chain employs TRBV19 and TRBJ1-5, with TRBD1 matching 7 bases. J lost 7 bases, V lost 5 bases, and 8 bases had no gene match. Germline CDR1 and CDR2: LNHDA and SQIVND (reference sequence). The CDR3 runs to 14 residues.